The T cell receptor beta chain described here comes from a study of blood T cell repertoires in COVID-19. Background on the study: COVID-19 samples from acute and convalescent phases originated in the United States, Italy and Spain.

Germline V CDR1 and CDR2: LNHDA, SQIVND (reference sequence). V lost 6 bases and J 0 bases, leaving 9 bases between the germline ends. The CDR3 has 14 residues. Measured with immunoSEQ multiplex PCR; TCRdb has only the in-frame clones, and not every one. The sample shows around 130,000 clones, around four fifths of them seen only once. The chain joins TRBV19 to TRBJ2-1; a possible D gene is TRBD1 (5 bases). The sample comprised peripheral blood. This TCR was recovered from a man older than 75 with acute or convalescent COVID-19. The CDR3 bases are TGTGCCAGTAGCGACAGTGCCTCCTACAATGAGCAGTTCTTC. Its protein product is CASSDSASYNEQFF.